The rows below give T cell receptor beta chains drawn from one sample of a study of cytomegalovirus exposure and HLA in healthy donors. Measured with immunoSEQ multiplex PCR; TCRdb has only the in-frame clones, and not every one. Here the sample spans some 260,000 clones, over 75% being singletons. Material for sequencing was PBMCs. Receptors were obtained from a man aged 18 to 29 in good health and CMV-seropositive. CDR3s include the opening cysteine and the closing phenylalanine or tryptophan. D genes are given only for firm matches. Clone sizes are given selectively: once, few, many, or a class where the clone is expanded.

TRBV5-1,-,TRBJ2-7,12,-,TGCGCCAGCAGCTTGGCAGAACGGGAGCAGTACTTC,CASSLAEREQYF
TRBV13,-,TRBJ2-1,13,-,TGTGCCAGCAGCTTAGGGGCCAACAATGAGCAGTTCTTC,CASSLGANNEQFF
TRBV9,-,TRBJ2-1,16,-,TGTGCCAGCAGCGTAGGGGGACTGGGGTATTACAATGAGCAGTTCTTC,CASSVGGLGYYNEQFF
TRBV5-1,-,TRBJ2-7,13,-,TGCGCCAGCAGCTTGAACACATACTACGAGCAGTACTTC,CASSLNTYYEQYF
TRBV11-2,TRBD1,TRBJ2-5,16,-,TGTGCCAGCAGCCCAGCAGGGACAGGGCCTATATGGACCCAGTACTTC,CASSPAGTGPIWTQYF
TRBV9,-,TRBJ2-3,15,-,TGTGCCAGCAGCGTAGGAGACGGGGTAGCTGATACGCAGTATTTT,CASSVGDGVADTQYF
TRBV27,-,TRBJ2-1,14,-,TGTGCCAGCAGTTCCTCCTTAGCCTACAATGAGCAGTTCTTC,CASSSSLAYNEQFF
TRBV11-3,TRBD2,TRBJ2-3,16,-,TGTGCCAGCAGGACCCTAGCGGGGGTTAGCACAGATACGCAGTATTTT,CASRTLAGVSTDTQYF
TRBV4-1,-,TRBJ1-4,16,-,TGCGCCAGCAGCCAGTCTCTGGATCCGCAAAATGAAAAACTGTTTTTT,CASSQSLDPQNEKLFF
TRBV25-1,-,TRBJ2-2,14,-,TGTGCCAGCAGTGAATATCCCAGTTCCGGGGAGCTGTTTTTT,CASSEYPSSGELFF
TRBV5-1,-,TRBJ2-5,13,-,TGCGCCAGCAGCTCTACAGGAGAAGAGACCCAGTACTTC,CASSSTGEETQYF
TRBV18,-,TRBJ2-3,14,once,TGTGCCAGCTCACACCGGGACAGCACAGATACGCAGTATTTT,CASSHRDSTDTQYF
TRBV5-3,TRBD1,TRBJ2-7,15,-,TGTGCCAGAAGACCCCAGCGGACAGGGGAATACGAGCAGTACTTC,CARRPQRTGEYEQYF
TRBV27,TRBD1,TRBJ2-1,16,-,TGTGCCAGCCGACACGGACAGGGCCAAATCTACAATGAGCAGTTCTTC,CASRHGQGQIYNEQFF
TRBV9,-,TRBJ2-3,15,-,TGTGCCAGCAGCGTAGGTGGGGGCTCCCCGGATACGCAGTATTTT,CASSVGGGSPDTQYF
TRBV4-3,-,TRBJ1-5,14,-,TGCGCCAGCAGCCTTCTTGCAGGGGATCAGCCCCAGCATTTT,CASSLLAGDQPQHF
TRBV27,-,TRBJ1-1,15,once,TGTGCCAGCAGTTTATCGGTGACGGATACAGGCGAAGCTTTCTTT,CASSLSVTDTGEAFF
TRBV28,TRBD1,TRBJ2-7,13,-,TGTGCCAGCAGTTTAAACAGGGGATACGAGCAGTACTTC,CASSLNRGYEQYF
TRBV18,-,TRBJ2-7,14,-,TGTGCCAGCTCACCACCGTCACAACTCTACGAGCAGTACTTC,CASSPPSQLYEQYF
TRBV5-4,TRBD1,TRBJ1-2,15,-,TGTGCCAGCAGCGAGGGGACAGCGATAAACTATGGCTACACCTTC,CASSEGTAINYGYTF
TRBV6-1,-,TRBJ2-7,13,once,TGTGCCAGCAGTGCCCGGGACTCCTACGAGCAGTACTTC,CASSARDSYEQYF
TRBV6-1,-,TRBJ2-1,14,once,TGTGCCAGCACTGGGAGGGACAGTATGGATGAGCAGTTCTTC,CASTGRDSMDEQFF
TRBV28,TRBD1,TRBJ1-2,12,few,TGTGCCAGCAGGACAGGGGGGTATGGCTACACCTTC,CASRTGGYGYTF
TRBV29-1,TRBD1,TRBJ1-1,15,-,TGCAGCGTTGAAGAGCGGGGACAGGGTAAGTTTGGAGCTTTCTTT,CSVEERGQGKFGAFF
TRBV7-3,-,TRBJ1-1,12,-,TGTGCCAGCAGCCCAAAACCCGGTGAAGCTTTCTTT,CASSPKPGEAFF
TRBV11-2,-,TRBJ2-1,16,-,TGTGCCAGCAGCTGGACTTCAGACGTTACCTACAATGAGCAGTTCTTC,CASSWTSDVTYNEQFF
TRBV29-1,-,TRBJ2-7,16,-,TGCACCACAAGGTCCCACAGAAGGGGACCCTCCTACGAGCAGTACTTC,CTTRSHRRGPSYEQYF
TRBV5-6,TRBD2,TRBJ2-7,19,-,TGTGCCAGCAGCCCCCAGTCTCGGTATGGCGGGAGGAGCTCCTACGAGCAGTACTTC,CASSPQSRYGGRSSYEQYF
TRBV7-2,-,TRBJ2-5,13,-,TGTGCCAGCAGCTTCTGGAGCCAAGAGACCCAGTACTTC,CASSFWSQETQYF
TRBV27,-,TRBJ2-7,11,-,TGTGCCAGCAGTTCGATTTACGAGCAGTACTTC,CASSSIYEQYF
TRBV6-6,-,TRBJ2-7,14,-,TGTGCCAGCAGTCGACTTAGCGGAGCCTACGAGCAGTACTTC,CASSRLSGAYEQYF
TRBV15,-,TRBJ1-4,12,-,TGTGCCACCAGCGAGATTAATGAAAAACTGTTTTTT,CATSEINEKLFF
TRBV5-6,-,TRBJ1-1,16,-,TGTGCCAGCAGAGCCTTGGGATGGGGGATTAACACTGAAGCTTTCTTT,CASRALGWGINTEAFF
TRBV4-1,-,TRBJ1-5,13,-,TGCGCCAGCAGCTCAAGGGGGGATCAGCCCCAGCATTTT,CASSSRGDQPQHF
TRBV5-1,-,TRBJ1-2,15,-,TGCGCCAGCAGCTTTCTTAATGATCCGAGTTATGGCTACACCTTC,CASSFLNDPSYGYTF
TRBV29-1,-,TRBJ1-2,15,-,TGCAGCGTTTCCGACGCGGGCGCGGTGACGCGGGGCTACACCTTC,CSVSDAGAVTRGYTF
TRBV20-1,-,TRBJ2-7,11,-,TGCAGTGCTAGAGATCTGGATGAGCAGTACTTC,CSARDLDEQYF
TRBV10-3,TRBD1,TRBJ1-2,15,few,TGTGCCATCAGTCCGGACAGGGACTATAACTATGGCTACACCTTC,CAISPDRDYNYGYTF
TRBV5-1,-,TRBJ2-7,13,-,TGCGCCAGCAGCTTGGGCGTGTCCTACGAGCAGTACTTC,CASSLGVSYEQYF
TRBV10-3,TRBD1,TRBJ1-2,16,-,TGTGCCATCAGTGATATAGGACAGGGGGCAAACTATGGCTACACCTTC,CAISDIGQGANYGYTF
TRBV6-1,TRBD2,TRBJ2-7,14,-,TGTGCCAGCATAACGGGAGGGAGGCTTTTCGAGCAGTACTTC,CASITGGRLFEQYF
TRBV6-5,-,TRBJ2-7,15,-,TGTGCCAGCAGTTCAGTTGGGGCTGGCACCTACGAGCAGTACTTC,CASSSVGAGTYEQYF
TRBV2,-,TRBJ2-7,13,few,TGTGCCAGCAGTGCAGGGATTTTTCACGAGCAGTACTTC,CASSAGIFHEQYF
TRBV29-1,TRBD1,TRBJ2-7,14,-,TGCAGCGTTGTCCCCGGGACAGGGCGATACGAGCAGTACTTC,CSVVPGTGRYEQYF
TRBV7-9,-,TRBJ1-2,13,-,TGTGCCAGCAGCTTTGGAGGATACTATGGCTACACCTTC,CASSFGGYYGYTF
TRBV7-8,TRBD1,TRBJ1-2,14,-,TGTGCCAGCAGCTGGACAGGGAGTAACTATGGCTACACCTTC,CASSWTGSNYGYTF
TRBV10-3,-,TRBJ1-5,15,-,TGTGCCATCAGTGAGGGGCGTCCGGGTAATCAGCCCCAGCATTTT,CAISEGRPGNQPQHF
TRBV5-4,-,TRBJ2-1,16,-,TGTGCCAGCAGCTTTGGAACCCGAAGCGGTTACAATGAGCAGTTCTTC,CASSFGTRSGYNEQFF